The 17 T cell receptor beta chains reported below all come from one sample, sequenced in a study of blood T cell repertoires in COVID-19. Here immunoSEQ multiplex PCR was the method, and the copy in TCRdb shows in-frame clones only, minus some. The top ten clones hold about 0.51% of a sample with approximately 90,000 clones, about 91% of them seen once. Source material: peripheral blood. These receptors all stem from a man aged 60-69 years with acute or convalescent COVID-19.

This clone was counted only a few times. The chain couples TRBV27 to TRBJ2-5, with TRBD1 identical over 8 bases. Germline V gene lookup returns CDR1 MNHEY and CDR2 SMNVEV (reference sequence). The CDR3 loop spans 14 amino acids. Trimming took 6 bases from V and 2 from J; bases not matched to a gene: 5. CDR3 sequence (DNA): TGTGCCAGCAGGAGGGGACAGGTTCAAGAGACCCAGTACTTC. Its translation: CASRRGQVQETQYF.

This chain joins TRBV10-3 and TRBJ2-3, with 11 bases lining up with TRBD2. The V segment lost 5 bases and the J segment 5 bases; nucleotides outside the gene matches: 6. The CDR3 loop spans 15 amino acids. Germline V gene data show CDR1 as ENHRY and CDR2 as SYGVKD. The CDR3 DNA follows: TGTGCCATCAGTTTAGCGGGGGGGCCAGGAGATACGCAGTATTTT. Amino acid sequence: CAISLAGGPGDTQYF.

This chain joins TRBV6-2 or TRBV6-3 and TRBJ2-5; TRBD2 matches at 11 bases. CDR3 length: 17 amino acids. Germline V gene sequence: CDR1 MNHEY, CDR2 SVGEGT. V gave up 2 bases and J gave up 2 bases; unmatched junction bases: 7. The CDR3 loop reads CASSYARGLAVQETQYF. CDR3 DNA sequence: TGTGCCAGCAGTTACGCAAGGGGACTAGCGGTACAAGAGACCCAGTACTTC.

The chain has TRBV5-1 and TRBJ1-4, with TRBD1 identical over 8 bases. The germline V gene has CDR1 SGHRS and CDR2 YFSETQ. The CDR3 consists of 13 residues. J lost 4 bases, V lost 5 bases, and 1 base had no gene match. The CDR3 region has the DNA TGCGCCAGCAGTGACAGGGGTAATGAAAAACTGTTTTTT. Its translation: CASSDRGNEKLFF. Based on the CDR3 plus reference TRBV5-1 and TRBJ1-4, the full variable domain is KAGVTQTPRYLIKTRGQQVTLSCSPISGHRSVSWYQQTPGQGLQFLFEYFSETQRNKGNFPGRFSGRQFSNSRSEMNVSTLELGDSALYLCASSDRGNEKLFFGSGTQLSVL.

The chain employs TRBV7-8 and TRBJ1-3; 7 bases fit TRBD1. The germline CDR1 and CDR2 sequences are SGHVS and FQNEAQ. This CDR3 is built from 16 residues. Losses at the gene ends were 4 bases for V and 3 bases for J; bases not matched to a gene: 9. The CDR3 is CASSSTPTGFGNTIYF. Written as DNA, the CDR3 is TGTGCCAGCAGCTCAACCCCGACAGGGTTTGGAAACACCATATATTTT.

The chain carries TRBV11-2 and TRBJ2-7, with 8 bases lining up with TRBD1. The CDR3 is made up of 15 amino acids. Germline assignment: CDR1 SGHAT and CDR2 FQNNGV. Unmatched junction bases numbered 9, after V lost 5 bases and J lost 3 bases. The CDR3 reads CASSRTRQGNYEQYF. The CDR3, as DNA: TGTGCCAGCAGCCGGACCCGACAGGGGAACTACGAGCAGTACTTC.

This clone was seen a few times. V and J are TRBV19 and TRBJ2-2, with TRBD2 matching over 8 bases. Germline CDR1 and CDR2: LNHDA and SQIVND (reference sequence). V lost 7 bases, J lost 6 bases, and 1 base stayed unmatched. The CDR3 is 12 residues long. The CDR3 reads CASTGGAGELFF. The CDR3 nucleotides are TGTGCCAGTACGGGGGGGGCCGGGGAGCTGTTTTTT. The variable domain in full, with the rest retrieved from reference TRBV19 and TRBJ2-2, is DGGITQSPKYLFRKEGQNVTLSCEQNLNHDAMYWYRQDPGQGLRLIYYSQIVNDFQKGDIAEGYSVSREKKESFPLTVTSAQKNPTAFYLCASTGGAGELFFGEGSRLTVL.

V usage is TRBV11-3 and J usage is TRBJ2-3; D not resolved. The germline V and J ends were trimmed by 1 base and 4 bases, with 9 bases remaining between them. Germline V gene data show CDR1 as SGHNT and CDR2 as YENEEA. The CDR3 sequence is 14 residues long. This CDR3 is CASSLGLVADTQYF. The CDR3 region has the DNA TGTGCCAGCAGCTTAGGGCTAGTCGCAGATACGCAGTATTTT.

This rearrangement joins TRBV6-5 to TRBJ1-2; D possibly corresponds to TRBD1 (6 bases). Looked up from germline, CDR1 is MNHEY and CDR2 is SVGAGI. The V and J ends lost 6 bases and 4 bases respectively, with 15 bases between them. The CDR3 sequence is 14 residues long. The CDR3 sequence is CASSDTGRAYGYTF. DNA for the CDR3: TGTGCCAGCAGCGACACAGGGCGGGCCTATGGCTACACCTTC.

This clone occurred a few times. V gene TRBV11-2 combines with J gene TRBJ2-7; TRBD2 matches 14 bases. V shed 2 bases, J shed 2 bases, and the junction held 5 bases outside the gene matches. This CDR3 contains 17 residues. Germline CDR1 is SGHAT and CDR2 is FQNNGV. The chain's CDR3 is CASSLTLTSGRAYEQYF. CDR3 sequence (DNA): TGTGCCAGCAGCTTAACCTTGACTAGCGGGAGGGCCTACGAGCAGTACTTC.

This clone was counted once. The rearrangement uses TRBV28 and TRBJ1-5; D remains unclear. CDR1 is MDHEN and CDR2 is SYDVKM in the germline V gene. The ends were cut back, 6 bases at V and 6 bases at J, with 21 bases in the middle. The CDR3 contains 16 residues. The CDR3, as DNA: TGTGCCAGCAGCCGTCACACAGCTTTTGAGGGTCAGCCCCAGCATTTT. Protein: CASSRHTAFEGQPQHF.

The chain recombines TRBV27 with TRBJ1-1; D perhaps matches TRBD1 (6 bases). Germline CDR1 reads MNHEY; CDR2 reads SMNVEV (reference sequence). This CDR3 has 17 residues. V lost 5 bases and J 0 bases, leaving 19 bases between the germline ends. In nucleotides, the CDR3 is TGTGCCAGCAGTGGCGTAACAGGGAGGGGAATGAACACTGAAGCTTTCTTT. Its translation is CASSGVTGRGMNTEAFF.

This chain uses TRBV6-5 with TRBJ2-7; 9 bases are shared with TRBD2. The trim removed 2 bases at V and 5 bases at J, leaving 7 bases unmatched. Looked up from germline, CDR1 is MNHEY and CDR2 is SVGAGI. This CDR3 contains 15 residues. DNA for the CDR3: TGTGCCAGCAGTTACGGGCTAGCGGGAAACGACGAGCAGTACTTC. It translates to CASSYGLAGNDEQYF.

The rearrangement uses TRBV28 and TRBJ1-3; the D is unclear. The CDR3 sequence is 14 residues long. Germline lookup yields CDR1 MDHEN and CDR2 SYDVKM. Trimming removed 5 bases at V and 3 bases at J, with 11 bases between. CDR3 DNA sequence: TGTGCCAGCAGTGGCCTTGGGCGTGGAAACACCATATATTTT. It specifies CASSGLGRGNTIYF.

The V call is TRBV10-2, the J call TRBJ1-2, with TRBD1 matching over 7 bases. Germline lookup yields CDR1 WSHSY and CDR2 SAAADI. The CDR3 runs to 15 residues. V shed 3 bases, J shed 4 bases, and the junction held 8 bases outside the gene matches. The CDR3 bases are TGCGCCAGCAGTGAAGGCAGGGGGACGGGCTATGGCTACACCTTC. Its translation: CASSEGRGTGYGYTF.

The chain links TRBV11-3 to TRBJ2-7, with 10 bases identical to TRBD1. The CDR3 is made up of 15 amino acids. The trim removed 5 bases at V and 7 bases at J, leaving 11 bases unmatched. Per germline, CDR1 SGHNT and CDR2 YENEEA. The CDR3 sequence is CASSPGTGVRGEQYF. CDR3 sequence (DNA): TGTGCCAGCAGCCCAGGGACAGGGGTCCGTGGGGAGCAGTACTTC.

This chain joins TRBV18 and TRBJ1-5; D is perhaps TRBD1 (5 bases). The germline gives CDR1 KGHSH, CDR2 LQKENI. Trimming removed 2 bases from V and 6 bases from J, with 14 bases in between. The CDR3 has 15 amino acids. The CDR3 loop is CASSPSTDTPQPQHF. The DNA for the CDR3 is TGTGCCAGCTCACCAAGTACGGACACTCCTCAGCCCCAGCATTTT.